One sample yielded the 26 T cell receptor beta chains listed below, sequenced in a study of cytotoxic CD8 clonotypes in ibrutinib-treated CLL. The repertoire was sequenced with immunoSEQ multiplex PCR; TCRdb's copy has only in-frame clones and lacks some. The sample has 160,000 or so clones, more than 65% seen once; the top ten hold over 2%. Here the sequenced sample was PBMCs, taken after 12 months of ibrutinib treatment. The receptors here all came from a human donor with chronic lymphocytic leukemia.

V usage is TRBV7-2 and J usage is TRBJ2-1, with D tentatively TRBD2 (5 bases). The CDR3 sequence is 17 residues long. Germline loops: CDR1 SGHTA, CDR2 FQGNSA. V was trimmed by 5 bases and J by 4 bases, leaving 21 bases between them. The CDR3, as DNA: TGTGCCAGCAGCCCGCGGGCGGAATACCTATATTACAATGAGCAGTTCTTC. This encodes CASSPRAEYLYYNEQFF.

J is TRBJ2-3 and V is TRBV12-5; possibly TRBD1 or TRBD2 for D (5 bases each). In germline, CDR1 is LGHNT, CDR2 FRNRAP. The V end lost 2 bases, the J end lost 9 bases, and 12 bases lay between the germline ends. This CDR3 contains 13 residues. The DNA for the CDR3 is TGTGCTAGTGGTTTGTCCTCAGGGACCACGCAGTATTTT. This encodes CASGLSSGTTQYF.

The rearrangement uses TRBV13 and TRBJ2-7, with TRBD2 matching over 9 bases. The CDR3 totals 15 residues. V was pared by 6 bases and J by 6 bases, with 12 bases of the junction left unmatched. Germline V gives CDR1 PRHDT, CDR2 FYEKMQ (reference sequence). CDR3 amino acids: CASSFAGGKVLEQYF. The CDR3 nucleotides are TGTGCCAGCAGTTTTGCGGGGGGGAAGGTACTCGAGCAGTACTTC.

This chain links TRBV6-5 with TRBJ2-1, with 8 bases that match TRBD2. The V gene's germline CDR1 is MNHEY and CDR2 SVGAGI. V lost 6 bases to trimming and J lost 5 bases; unmatched junction nucleotides: 3. The CDR3 spans 13 residues. This chain's CDR3 is CASRGTRNNEQFF. The DNA of the CDR3 is TGTGCCAGCAGAGGGACTAGGAACAATGAGCAGTTCTTC.

The chain recombines TRBV19 with TRBJ2-1; TRBD2 agrees at 8 bases. The CDR3 covers 14 residues. V was pared by 10 bases and J by 10 bases, with 15 bases of the junction left unmatched. Germline CDR1 reads LNHDA; CDR2 reads SQIVND (reference sequence). The CDR3 DNA is TGTGCCACTATGAGCGGGGGCCCCAACACAGAGCAGTTCTTC. Translated: CATMSGGPNTEQFF.

The genes are TRBV18 and TRBJ1-3; tentative D call: TRBD1 (5 bases). The CDR3 contains 16 residues. The V end lost 6 bases, the J end lost 4 bases, and 19 bases lay between the germline ends. Germline lookup yields CDR1 KGHSH and CDR2 LQKENI. CDR3 nucleotide sequence: TGTGCCAGCTCCTCCTCCCGGGGGTCTCACGGAAACACCATATATTTT. The encoded protein is CASSSSRGSHGNTIYF.

The sample holds a few counts of this clone. This sequence joins TRBV4-3 and TRBJ2-7, with 7 nucleotides matching TRBD2. The CDR3 sequence is 15 residues long. Germline CDR1 is LGHNA and CDR2 is YSLEER. The trim removed 1 base at V and 5 bases at J, leaving 8 bases unmatched. CDR3 amino acids: CASSQARLASNEQYF. In DNA form, the CDR3 reads TGCGCCAGCAGCCAAGCCCGACTAGCTTCCAACGAGCAGTACTTC.

The chain links TRBV5-4 to TRBJ1-1; D gene uncertain. This CDR3 region has 13 residues. Germline CDR1 is SGHNT and CDR2 is YYREEE (reference sequence). The ends were cut back, 4 bases at V and 4 bases at J, with 11 bases in the middle. CDR3 DNA sequence: TGTGCCAGCAGCCCTAGCCCCTTCACTGAAGCTTTCTTT. Translation: CASSPSPFTEAFF.

This clone has a single count. This rearrangement joins TRBV7-9 to TRBJ1-1; TRBD1 agrees at 7 bases. CDR1 is SEHNR and CDR2 is FQNEAQ in the germline V gene (reference sequence). CDR3 length equals 18 residues. The V gene end was trimmed by 1 base and the J gene end by 3 bases; junction bases not matched to a gene: 14. This CDR3 reads CASSLGQGVFGGDTEAFF. CDR3 DNA sequence: TGTGCCAGCAGCTTAGGACAGGGCGTCTTTGGGGGGGACACTGAAGCTTTCTTT.

This clone was found many times. The chain uses TRBV6-1 and TRBJ2-7, with 9 bases matching TRBD1. The CDR3 consists of 16 residues. Germline assignment: CDR1 MNHNS and CDR2 SASEGT. Trimming removed 0 bases from V and 2 bases from J; junction bases left unmatched: 5. The CDR3 spells CASSEAPRDRAYEQYF. The CDR3 DNA follows: TGTGCCAGCAGTGAAGCGCCTCGGGACAGGGCCTACGAGCAGTACTTC.

This clone has more than one count but fewer than ten. The chain is built from TRBV28 and TRBJ1-4; 8 positions match TRBD1. The junction had 3 bases not matched to a gene; V was cut back by 6 bases and J by 3 bases. Germline V gene sequence: CDR1 MDHEN, CDR2 SYDVKM. The CDR3 runs 14 residues. CDR3 residues: CASSETGANEKLFF. The CDR3 coding sequence is TGTGCCAGCAGCGAGACAGGGGCTAATGAAAAACTGTTTTTT.

The rearrangement links TRBV2 to TRBJ1-2; D is unclear. V dropped 7 bases and J dropped 3 bases, with 9 bases sitting between them. The CDR3 extends over 12 amino acids. Germline values: CDR1 SNHLY, CDR2 FYNNEI. CDR3 in DNA: TGTGCCAGCACCCGGGAACACTATGGCTACACCTTC. Translation: CASTREHYGYTF.

The chain is built from TRBV7-3 and TRBJ2-1; 8 bases agree with TRBD1. The CDR3 extends over 16 amino acids. Trimming took 6 bases from V and 7 from J; bases not matched to a gene: 14. Germline values: CDR1 SGHTA, CDR2 FQGTGA. The CDR3: CASSPRTGLRINEQFF. DNA for the CDR3: TGTGCCAGCAGTCCCAGGACAGGGTTGAGAATAAATGAGCAGTTCTTC. Based on the CDR3 plus reference TRBV7-3 and TRBJ2-1, the full variable domain is GAGVSQTPSNKVTEKGKYVELRCDPISGHTALYWYRQSLGQGPEFLIYFQGTGAADDSGLPNDRFFAVRPEGSVSTLKIQRTERGDSAVYLCASSPRTGLRINEQFFGPGTRLTVL.

The chain joins TRBV7-2 to TRBJ1-6; D gene ambiguous. This CDR3 contains 16 residues. The germline V and J ends were trimmed by 5 bases and 1 base, with 12 bases remaining between them. The germline CDR1 and CDR2 sequences are SGHTA and FQGNSA. CDR3 nucleotides: TGTGCCAGCAGCACGGCGGGGTTTTCCTATAATTCACCCCTCCACTTT. This translates into CASSTAGFSYNSPLHF.

The sample holds a few counts of this clone. The V call is TRBV9, the J call TRBJ1-2; D gene uncertain. The CDR3 loop spans 12 amino acids. Trimming took 4 bases from V and 4 from J, leaving 8 bases between them. CDR1 and CDR2 from the germline V gene are SGDLS and YYNGEE. The CDR3, as DNA: TGTGCCAGCAGCCCGGACCTCTATGGCTACACCTTC. Its protein is CASSPDLYGYTF.

The V call is TRBV28, the J call TRBJ2-5; D not resolved. The CDR3 runs 16 residues. V lost 3 bases and J lost 0, with 14 bases in between. Per the germline V gene, CDR1 is MDHEN and CDR2 is SYDVKM. Written as DNA, the CDR3 is TGTGCCAGCAGTTTTGCGTTTGGGATAAACCAAGAGACCCAGTACTTC. Translating it yields CASSFAFGINQETQYF.

This chain links TRBV6-1 with TRBJ1-3; 7 bases are a match to TRBD1. The germline V gene has CDR1 MNHNS and CDR2 SASEGT. V lost 2 bases, J lost 0 bases, and 7 bases stayed unmatched. The length of the CDR3 is 17 residues. The CDR3 bases are TGTGCCAGCAGTGAAAATATACAGGGGAGCTCTGGAAACACCATATATTTT. Protein: CASSENIQGSSGNTIYF.

The CDR3 DNA sequence: TGTGCCAGCAGCTTAGGTGGGACATACTATGGCTACACCTTC. Translation gives CASSLGGTYYGYTF. The V gene is TRBV7-9, the J gene TRBJ1-2, with D possibly TRBD1 on 6 matching bases. Per the germline V gene, CDR1 is SEHNR and CDR2 is FQNEAQ (reference sequence). The V gene lost 1 base and the J gene lost 3 bases, with 9 bases spanning the gap. This CDR3 contains 14 residues.

V and J are TRBV19 and TRBJ1-2; the match to TRBD1 covers 11 bases. The V and J ends lost 4 bases and 2 bases, in that order; junction bases with no gene match: 6. There are 16 residues in the CDR3. Germline CDR1 and CDR2: LNHDA and SQIVND (reference sequence). Here the CDR3 reads CASSRTGGGSNYGYTF. The CDR3 region has the DNA TGTGCCAGTAGTAGGACAGGGGGCGGTTCGAACTATGGCTACACCTTC.

J is TRBJ2-3 and V is TRBV28; D may correspond to TRBD1 or TRBD2 (5 bases each). The germline V gene has CDR1 MDHEN and CDR2 SYDVKM. The germline V and J ends were trimmed by 5 bases and 6 bases, with 27 bases remaining between them. The CDR3 sequence is 18 residues long. The CDR3 is CASSSFWAQGARGDTQYF. CDR3 coding DNA: TGTGCCAGCAGTAGTTTTTGGGCTCAGGGAGCTCGCGGCGATACGCAGTATTTT.

This chain uses TRBV30 with TRBJ1-6; possibly TRBD1 for D (5 bases). V lost 2 bases and J 9 bases, leaving 17 bases between the germline ends. Germline V gene sequence: CDR1 GTSNPN, CDR2 SVGIG (reference sequence). The CDR3 totals 15 residues. The CDR3 DNA is TGTGCCTGGAGTTCATCTTCAGGGACCCCTTCACCCCTCCACTTT. This sequence encodes CAWSSSSGTPSPLHF.

The CDR3 sequence: CASRPDSSQYEQYF. CDR3 DNA: TGCGCCAGCAGACCCGACAGTTCTCAATACGAGCAGTACTTC. This chain joins TRBV5-1 and TRBJ2-7, with TRBD1 as a possible D gene (5 bases). The CDR3 has 14 amino acids. V gave up 5 bases and J gave up 4 bases, with 16 bases separating them. Germline values: CDR1 SGHRS, CDR2 YFSETQ.

The sample holds one count of this clone. The chain recombines TRBV27 with TRBJ1-1; TRBD1 is a possible D gene (6 bases). V was pared by 5 bases and J by 4 bases, with 14 bases between. The CDR3 covers 14 residues. The germline gives CDR1 MNHEY, CDR2 SMNVEV (reference sequence). DNA of the CDR3: TGTGCCAGCAGTCCACTGGACAGTTTCACTGAAGCTTTCTTT. Its protein product is CASSPLDSFTEAFF.

The V call is TRBV20-1, the J call TRBJ2-7; D ambiguous. Germline CDR1 and CDR2: DFQATT and SNEGSKA (reference sequence). The CDR3 sequence is 11 residues long. V gave up 0 bases and J gave up 4 bases, with 4 bases separating them. The CDR3 sequence is CSAREWYEQYF. CDR3 bases: TGCAGTGCTAGAGAGTGGTACGAGCAGTACTTC.

This chain links TRBV5-1 with TRBJ1-5; D call uncertain. Germline lookup yields CDR1 SGHRS and CDR2 YFSETQ. Trimming cost V 0 bases and J 0 bases, with 10 bases left between them. This CDR3 is 16 amino acids long. CDR3 protein: CASSLVPGNSNQPQHF. The CDR3 coding sequence is TGCGCCAGCAGCTTGGTTCCGGGGAATAGCAATCAGCCCCAGCATTTT.

This chain uses TRBV2 with TRBJ1-5; D is possibly TRBD1 (6 bases). CDR1 is SNHLY, CDR2 FYNNEI, per germline. The CDR3 runs to 14 residues. V was shortened by 7 bases and J by 9 bases, with 19 bases between the two germline ends. CDR3 sequence: CASTGGGRSGPQHF. In DNA form, the CDR3 reads TGTGCCAGCACCGGGGGCGGACGATCCGGGCCCCAGCATTTT. The whole variable domain, remainder taken from reference TRBV2 and TRBJ1-5, is EPEVTQTPSHQVTQMGQEVILRCVPISNHLYFYWYRQILGQKVEFLVSFYNNEISEKSEIFDDQFSVERPDGSNFTLKIRSTKLEDSAMYFCASTGGGRSGPQHFGDGTRLSIL.